The present T cell receptor beta chain was sequenced within a study of cytomegalovirus exposure and HLA in healthy donors (dated by TCRdb to about 2017). Regarding the research as a whole: An earlier analysis of some 620 of the donors reported about 260 Gb of sequence data and 95 million to 120 million unique TCR beta sequences obtained from about 200 million T cells. Both class I and class II loci were covered by HLA typing, at four-digit resolution. Using immunosequencing, the study profiled T cell repertoires from 500 to 800 subjects and related those repertoires to cytomegalovirus serostatus. Alongside the repertoire data, information on donor age, sex, ethnicity and CMV serostatus was compiled. An early release that covered some 630 HLA-typed donors contained about 300 gigabases of sequencing data and tens of millions of unique TCR sequences. The number of typed donors differed by locus: about 620-640 for A, B, C, DRB1 and DQB1; some 500 for DQA1; 606 for DPA1; and 400 to 480 for DPB1. The later analysis used no new phenotypic data to find candidate immune exposures, relying instead on TCR beta sequences and their occurrence across donors. About five DR-DQ haplotypes were treated as single units for association and clustering because of strong linkage in the cohort. The genetic ancestry cluster associated with self-reported Caucasian donors included over 80% of the approximately 430 genotyped donors. A separate validation cohort of more than 100 different subjects was used in addition to the roughly 670-subject first cohort. Among under 450 genotyped donors of the cohort, an average of approximately 250,000 unique TCR beta nucleotide sequences were sequenced per donor, around a sixth of them non-productive. An earlier analysis of some 500 of the donors used high-throughput TCR beta sequencing to judge whether each TCR beta V gene segment behaved as functional or pseudogenic. The study combined high-throughput TCR immunosequencing, statistical association of individual TCRs with disease status, and machine learning to predict cytomegalovirus infection status. The study aimed to test whether signatures of past pathogen exposure could be identified by cataloging public T cell receptors. A later analysis re-analyzed previously published TCR beta repertoires from roughly 630 donors and added high-resolution HLA genotyping to study TCR occurrence patterns. A later genetic analysis used genome-wide SNP genotypes for about three fifths of the 666 donors, treating that subset as a discovery cohort. All discovery cohort repertoires had been generated on a single sequencing platform. Paper-wide results and their limitations: Because HLA typing was unavailable for some donors at each locus, only the typed subset was used in association tests. Specific HLA alleles were associated with roughly 17,000 TCR beta sequences at a false discovery rate of 0.05 in a later analysis. Most CMV-associated TCR beta chains appeared to be HLA-restricted in a later analysis, and the HLA associations seemed to be driven largely by CMV exposure. Correlated functional status among segregating V segments might be attributable to linkage disequilibrium, but an unknown experimental factor could not be ruled out. Most TCR sequences were seen in very few donors, while some public TCRs were found in many individuals. It was suggested by the authors that the approach could potentially be generalized to other disease states and immunological phenotypes. A few of the identified cytomegalovirus-associated TCR beta chains were confirmed in vitro to be specific for cytomegalovirus antigens. The study gave a list of about 160 TCR beta chains associated with cytomegalovirus. In a later genetic analysis, fewer N-insertions in productive TCRs were reported among donors in an Asian-associated ancestry cluster than the roughly 700-donor mean. A later genetic analysis associated a missense DCLRE1C variant with V-gene and J-gene trimming of TCR beta chains, and an independent cohort replicated the association. A further reported finding was that TCR beta sequences accurately predicted the HLA-A and HLA-B alleles for most subjects in the first cohort. A later analysis found that HLA-associated TCR beta chains were more clonally expanded and had lower generation probabilities than equally common non-associated chains. The presence/absence analyses assumed that sequencing depth was roughly uniform across donors, and that assumption may not be true. According to a later analysis, TCR association rates differed among HLA loci, with DRB1 alleles showing the most associated TCRs and HLA-C alleles showing the fewest. Several of the top co-occurrence clusters appeared to be linked to parvovirus B19, influenza, CMV and Epstein-Barr virus, according to a later analysis. Because counts were too low, approximately 18 rarely observed V segments, including chromosome 9 orphons, were excluded from the earlier analysis of around 640 of the donors. Broadly in line with IMGT annotations, most TCR beta V segments showed up in productive rearrangements about 87% or about 30% of the time in an earlier analysis of roughly 590 of the donors. The classifier was reported to diagnose cytomegalovirus status with high specificity and sensitivity in both the original cohort and the validation cohort. A cluster of highly shared sequence variants was judged likely to represent a technical artifact of the sequencing pipeline. Immune exposure information for the cohort was limited to CMV serostatus. Strong co-occurrence of HLA alleles, especially DR and DQ, made assigning TCR associations to individual alleles difficult. Only TCR beta chains were sequenced in this cohort, and the absence of alpha or paired-chain data limited detectable features.

Notes on this clone: Its antigen is not yet known. Qualities for individual bases were not recorded, and no much larger clone is one base off.

Receptors were amplified or captured by the immunoSEQ multiplex PCR assay. For the multiplex PCR, a mixture combining 60 forward primers for TCR Vbeta segments and 13 reverse primers for TCR Jbeta segments was used. The CDR3 region of rearranged TCR beta genes was amplified from genomic DNA by a multiplex PCR assay. The amplified TCR beta libraries were sequenced on the Illumina HiSeq System as 87-base-pair reads. As for how the authors treated the data: In a later analysis, 77 million or so unique TCR beta chains were counted across the approximately 670 repertoires, and roughly 11 million of these chains were shared by at least two donors. Raw reads were error-corrected and collapsed into unique sequences by a nearest-neighbor algorithm in which closely related sequences were merged to remove PCR and sequencing errors. Alignment of CDR3 sequences to IMGT reference sequences was used to assign V, D and J gene segments. For a sequence to be retained, a match of at least six nucleotides was required to both a V gene segment and a J gene segment. A rearrangement was called productive if the CDR3 had no stop codons and remained in frame with V and J, and every other rearrangement was called non-productive. Following IMGT convention, CDR3 was defined as the stretch from the second conserved V-encoded cysteine up to the conserved J-encoded phenylalanine. In an earlier analysis of more than 550 of the donors, sequences lacking an unambiguous match to a single V gene segment were excluded. In an earlier analysis of more than 500 of the donors, a V segment was called functional when productive rearrangements were above 56.7%, and segregating when the standard deviation between donors exceeded 5%. A statistical classification framework was built to diagnose cytomegalovirus status from the catalog of TCR beta chain sequences. V and J gene assignment, in a later analysis, came from comparing TCR nucleotide sequences with IMGT/GENE-DB human TR gene sequences. Using the TCRdist pipeline, a later analysis assigned CDR3 sequences along with most-parsimonious VDJ recombination scenarios. In a later analysis, every TCR beta chain was defined by the combination of its CDR3 amino acid sequence and its V-gene family, and reads without a unique V-gene family were dropped. A later analysis removed 450 to 600 highly shared, low-generation-probability nucleotide sequences to deal with suspected cross-contamination and a sequencing artifact. For each public chain, a later analysis derived a clonal expansion index from normalized ranks of inferred template counts within each repertoire. A later analysis computed generation probabilities with a VDJ recombination model fitted to out-of-frame rearrangements, and checked the results against IGoR. Hypergeometric tests were used in a later analysis to score TCR-TCR, TCR-HLA and TCR-CMV co-occurrence, with a repertoire-size bias correction applied to the TCR pairs. False discovery rates were estimated in a later analysis by permuting HLA or CMV assignments 20 times. In a later analysis, co-occurring TCRs were grouped using DBSCAN, with TCRdist sequence similarity added in when clustering inside HLA-allele-positive subsets. Co-occurrence clustering excluded repertoires with fewer than 30,000 or more than 120,000 public chains, plus five with anomalous nucleotide sharing. TCRdb took this table from immuneACCESS and kept in-frame rearrangements with V and J called. Such tables lack part of the clones; where checked against another copy, unresolved V genes explain under half of the gap, and the rest is unexplained. V, J and clone size derive from that table, while D and trimming were established from the DNA sequence. In all, the sample holds around 100,000 clones, and about 80% of those were seen once. The top ten clonotypes cover approximately 3.1% of the sample.

The cohort consisted of 666 healthy bone marrow donors. At the time of sampling, every cohort member was nominally healthy, though immune exposures that went unrecorded were likely present. The donor was CMV seropositive and belonged to the group of 250 to 350 seropositive cohort members. Each donor provided a peripheral blood sample, and peripheral blood mononuclear cells were used for TCR beta sequencing. Genomic DNA was extracted from the blood cell samples with the Qiagen DNeasy Blood Extraction Kit. The clonotype was recovered from a young woman in good health and CMV-seropositive. The sample comprised PBMCs.

The CDR3 protein sequence reads: CASSSSGGLRETQYF. The nucleotide sequence is given as TGTGCCAGCAGTTCGTCAGGGGGTCTGAGGGAGACCCAGTACTTC. Recombination linked TRBV6-5 to TRBJ2-5; 7 of the junction bases match TRBD1. V ends up 4 bases short and J 5 bases short, with an unmatched junction base count of 10. From a lookup of the germline V gene, CDR1 and CDR2 are MNHEY and SVGAGI. There are 15 amino acids in the CDR3, from cysteine to phenylalanine inclusive. CDR3 DNA is the only sequence kept; it has 45 bases, read in frame from the first base.